What follows are 5 T cell receptor beta chains derived from one specimen sequenced in a study of T-cell reconstitution after alpha-beta-depleted transplantation in children. It was with unique molecular identifiers that the TCRbeta library was prepared. From the PCR reads, TCRdb called clonotypes with MiXCR, one entry per CDR3 protein. This sample has approximately 270,000 distinct CDR3 sequences, with roughly a quarter found just once. Here the sequenced sample was PBMCs, mostly from graft donor cells, taken 360 days after TCRalphabeta/CD19-depleted stem cell transplant. The receptor set was obtained from a female patient between 2 and 15 years old who had a stem cell transplant for congenital amegakaryocytic thrombocytopenia, so the T cells may come from the graft donor.

The rearrangement links TRBV28 to TRBJ2-3; the D call may be TRBD1 or TRBD2 (5 bases each). The CDR3 is made up of 18 amino acids. The V gene lost 2 bases and the J gene lost 2 bases, with 20 bases spanning the gap. Looked up from germline, CDR1 is MDHEN and CDR2 is SYDVKM. The CDR3 region is CASSLNRWLMGVTDTQYF. The CDR3 DNA sequence: TGTGCCAGCAGTTTAAACCGGTGGCTGATGGGGGTCACAGATACGCAGTATTTT.

The chain joins TRBV20-1 to TRBJ2-3; 9 bases line up with TRBD2. The CDR3 sequence is 17 residues long. Germline trimming cut 5 bases from V and 7 bases from J; bases unmatched to any gene: 19. Germline values: CDR1 DFQATT, CDR2 SNEGSKA (reference sequence). CDR3 coding DNA: TGCAGTGCTTTCCGATCTAGCGGGGCAATCAAAAAGTATACGCAGTATTTT. Residues: CSAFRSSGAIKKYTQYF.

This clonotype has just a few counts. The chain carries TRBV10-3 and TRBJ1-1; D is unresolved. The germline CDR1 and CDR2 sequences are ENHRY and SYGVKD. V was cut by 2 bases and J by 2 bases, with 15 bases left in between. CDR3 length equals 16 residues. CDR3 loop: CAISEKREGDNTEAFF. CDR3 sequence (DNA): TGTGCCATCAGTGAGAAGAGGGAAGGCGACAACACTGAAGCTTTCTTT.

The V call is TRBV2, the J call TRBJ2-3; possibly TRBD2 for D (6 bases). This CDR3 has 14 amino acids. V lost 6 bases to trimming and J lost 3 bases, with 13 bases between them. Germline V gene sequence: CDR1 SNHLY, CDR2 FYNNEI. The CDR3 DNA reads TGTGCCAGCAGCCGGAGGACTACTACAGATACGCAGTATTTT. This sequence encodes CASSRRTTTDTQYF. The entire variable domain, with the rest obtained from reference TRBV2 and TRBJ2-3, is as follows: EPEVTQTPSHQVTQMGQEVILRCVPISNHLYFYWYRQILGQKVEFLVSFYNNEISEKSEIFDDQFSVERPDGSNFTLKIRSTKLEDSAMYFCASSRRTTTDTQYFGPGTRLTVL.

This sequence joins TRBV15 and TRBJ2-5; 10 bases line up with TRBD1. The CDR3 loop spans 15 amino acids. Per the germline V gene, CDR1 is LNHNV and CDR2 is YYDKDF (reference sequence). After removal of 0 bases from V and 5 bases from J, the junction contained 3 bases not matched to a gene. DNA of the CDR3: TGTGCCACCAGCAGAGACGGGACAGGGGTCGAGACCCAGTACTTC. Translation: CATSRDGTGVETQYF.